This T cell receptor beta chain was profiled in a study of T cell responses to AZD1222 COVID-19 vaccine. The study, taken as a whole, reports: Scientists sampled the repertoires only once the peak T cell response had passed. CD4 TCRs associated with vaccination spanned spike, dominating at 160-218 and 743-854. Most donors were white British and more were female, and clonal diversity was possibly underestimated. Just a handful of people given AZD1222 tested seropositive at baseline.

This clone showed up just once. As yet, its antigen is unknown. Clones were read by immunoSEQ multiplex PCR, and TCRdb kept only the in-frame ones, dropping some. The sample contains 75,000 to 90,000 clones, 80% to 90% of which appear only once. Trimming cost V 5 bases and J 0 bases; bases outside gene matches: 10. The CDR3 covers 17 residues. From germline, CDR1 is LNHDA and CDR2 SQIVND (reference sequence). The receptor was isolated from an adult who received the AZD1222 COVID-19 vaccine. The chain uses TRBV19 and TRBJ2-1; 7 positions agree with TRBD2. The sample in question was peripheral blood, obtained 28 days after the second AZD1222 dose. This CDR3 reads CASSQTSRLASYNEQFF. CDR3 coding DNA: TGTGCCAGTAGTCAGACCTCGAGACTAGCCTCCTACAATGAGCAGTTCTTC.